These 10 T cell receptor beta chains came from one sample sequenced in a study of human T cells and chemical hapten exposure. Sample time point: pre-sensitization, week 0. The treatment here: therapeutic diphenylcyclopropenone sensitization with weekly scalp DPC. From the RACE reads, TCRdb called clonotypes with MiXCR, one entry per CDR3 protein. The profile shows around 300,000 distinct CDR3 sequences, approximately 7.5% of them singletons. Source: whole blood, taken in connection with sensitization to the hapten diphenylcyclopropenone (DPC). These receptor sequences come from a man younger than 30 with alopecia areata. Some clones in this sample may be carry-over from other donors' samples.

V and J are TRBV2 and TRBJ1-2, with TRBD1 matching 8 bases. This CDR3 has 11 residues. V lost 11 bases and J lost 8; bases outside the gene matches: 7. Germline CDR1 SNHLY, CDR2 FYNNEI. CDR3 DNA: TGTGCCGGTTACAGGGGGAGAGGCTACACCTTC. The encoded protein is CAGYRGRGYTF.

V gene TRBV12-3 or TRBV12-4 combines with J gene TRBJ2-5, with D possibly being TRBD2 (6 bases). CDR3 length equals 16 residues. Trimming stripped 8 bases from V and 5 bases from J, with 24 bases between. This chain's CDR3 is CASAQEGRRFRETQYF. CDR3 DNA sequence: TGTGCCAGCGCCCAGGAGGGGCGCCGGTTCCGGGAGACCCAGTACTTC.

The table lists this clonotype with many counts. V and J are TRBV7-8 and TRBJ2-2; D is perhaps TRBD2 (5 bases). V dropped 4 bases and J dropped 1 base, with 16 bases sitting between them. The CDR3 runs 17 residues. CDR1 is SGHVS, CDR2 FQNEAQ, per germline. Here the CDR3 DNA reads TGTGCCAGCAGCTCCCCCGAGGAGCGGTGGAACACCGGGGAGCTGTTTTTT. Its protein is CASSSPEERWNTGELFF.

This chain connects TRBV11-2 to TRBJ1-1; the match to TRBD1 covers 7 bases. Per the germline V gene, CDR1 is SGHAT and CDR2 is FQNNGV. V shed 4 bases and J 0 bases; nucleotides not matched to a gene: 5. This CDR3 region has 15 residues. In nucleotides, the CDR3 is TGTGCCAGCAGCTCCTGGGGACAGTTGAACACTGAAGCTTTCTTT. It encodes CASSSWGQLNTEAFF.

The chain links TRBV5-6 to TRBJ1-4; D is unresolved. This CDR3 has 16 amino acids. The V gene lost 4 bases and the J gene lost 0 bases, with 13 bases spanning the gap. Germline-derived CDR1 and CDR2 are SGHDT and YYEEEE. For the CDR3, the DNA is TGTGCCAGCAGCCGAAACAGACTTACAACTAATGAAAAACTGTTTTTT. Amino acids: CASSRNRLTTNEKLFF. Full variable domain (missing parts from reference TRBV5-6 and TRBJ1-4): DAGVTQSPTHLIKTRGQQVTLRCSPKSGHDTVSWYQQALGQGPQFIFQYYEEEERQRGNFPDRFSGHQFPNYSSELNVNALLLGDSALYLCASSRNRLTTNEKLFFGSGTQLSVL.

This clonotype was seen many times. The V gene is TRBV7-2, the J gene TRBJ1-1, with a possible D match to TRBD1 (6 bases). This CDR3 contains 16 residues. V was cut by 5 bases and J by 1 base, with 17 bases left in between. Germline lookup yields CDR1 SGHTA and CDR2 FQGNSA. The CDR3 region is CASSLLKGGPNTEAFF. DNA of the CDR3: TGTGCCAGCAGCCTCCTTAAAGGGGGGCCGAACACTGAAGCTTTCTTT.

The rearrangement joins TRBV20-1 to TRBJ1-1; TRBD1 aligns across 8 bases. From germline, CDR1 is DFQATT and CDR2 SNEGSKA (reference sequence). This CDR3 contains 15 residues. V trimming: 0 bases; J trimming: 7 bases; junction bases outside the gene matches: 10. The CDR3 spells CSARDVGQGAVEAFF. In DNA, the CDR3 is TGCAGTGCTAGAGATGTCGGCCAGGGGGCGGTTGAAGCTTTCTTT.

The sample holds a few counts of this clonotype. The chain uses TRBV7-6 and TRBJ1-6; D is uncertain. Germline values: CDR1 SGHVS, CDR2 FNYEAQ. V lost 5 bases and J lost 3, with 14 bases in between. CDR3 length: 16 amino acids. The CDR3 spells CASSPRGGLYNSPLHF. The CDR3 DNA reads as TGTGCCAGCAGCCCCCGAGGAGGGCTCTATAATTCACCCCTCCACTTT.

This clonotype was picked up a small number of times. The chain joins TRBV11-2 to TRBJ2-1; D is uncertain. The CDR3 totals 15 residues. With 8 bases removed from V and 4 bases from J, the gap between germline ends came to 18 bases. Germline V gives CDR1 SGHAT, CDR2 FQNNGV. The CDR3 nucleotides are TGTGCCAGCTCGCAGCTTGCCCAGGAGTACAATGAGCAGTTCTTC. Protein sequence: CASSQLAQEYNEQFF.

The chain has TRBV4-3 and TRBJ1-4; perhaps TRBD1 as D (6 bases). Germline V gene data show CDR1 as LGHNA and CDR2 as YSLEER. The CDR3 length is 17 residues. Trimming took 0 bases from V and 3 from J, leaving 14 bases between them. This CDR3 is CASSQEPRGPSNEKLFF. The CDR3 DNA reads TGCGCCAGCAGCCAAGAACCCAGGGGACCATCTAATGAAAAACTGTTTTTT.